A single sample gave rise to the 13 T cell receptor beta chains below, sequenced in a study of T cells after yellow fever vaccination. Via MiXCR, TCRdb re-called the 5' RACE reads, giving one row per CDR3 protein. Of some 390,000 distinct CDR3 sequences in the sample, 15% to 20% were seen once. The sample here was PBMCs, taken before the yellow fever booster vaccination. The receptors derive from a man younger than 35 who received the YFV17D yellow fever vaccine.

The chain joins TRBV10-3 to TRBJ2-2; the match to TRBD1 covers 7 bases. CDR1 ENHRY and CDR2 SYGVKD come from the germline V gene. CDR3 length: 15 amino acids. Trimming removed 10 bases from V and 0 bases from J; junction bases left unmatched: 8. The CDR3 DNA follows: TGTGCCACTAATACCGGGACAGCGAACACCGGGGAGCTGTTTTTT. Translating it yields CATNTGTANTGELFF.

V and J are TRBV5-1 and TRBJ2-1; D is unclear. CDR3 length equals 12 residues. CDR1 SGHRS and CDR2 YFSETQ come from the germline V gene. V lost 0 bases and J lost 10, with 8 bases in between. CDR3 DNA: TGCGCCAGCAGCTTGGCCCTAGGGGAGCAGTTCTTC. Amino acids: CASSLALGEQFF.

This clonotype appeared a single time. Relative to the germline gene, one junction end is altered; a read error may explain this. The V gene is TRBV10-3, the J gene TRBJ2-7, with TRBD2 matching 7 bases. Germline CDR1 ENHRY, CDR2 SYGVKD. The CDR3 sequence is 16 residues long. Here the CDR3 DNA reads TGTGCCATCAGTGAGGCCCAGGAGGGACTAACCTACAAGCAGTACTTC. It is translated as CAISEAQEGLTYKQYF.

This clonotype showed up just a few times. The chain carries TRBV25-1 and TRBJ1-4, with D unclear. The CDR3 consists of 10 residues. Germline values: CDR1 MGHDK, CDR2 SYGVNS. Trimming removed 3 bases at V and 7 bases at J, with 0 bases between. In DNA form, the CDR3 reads TGTGCCAGCAGTGATGAAAAACTGTTTTTT. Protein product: CASSDEKLFF.

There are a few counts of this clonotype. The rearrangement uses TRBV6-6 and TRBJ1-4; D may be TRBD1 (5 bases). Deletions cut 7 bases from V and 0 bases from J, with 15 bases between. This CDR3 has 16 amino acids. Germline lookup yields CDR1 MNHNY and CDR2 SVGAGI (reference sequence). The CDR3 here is CASISRQIATNEKLFF. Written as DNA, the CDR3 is TGTGCCAGCATAAGCCGACAGATTGCAACTAATGAAAAACTGTTTTTT.

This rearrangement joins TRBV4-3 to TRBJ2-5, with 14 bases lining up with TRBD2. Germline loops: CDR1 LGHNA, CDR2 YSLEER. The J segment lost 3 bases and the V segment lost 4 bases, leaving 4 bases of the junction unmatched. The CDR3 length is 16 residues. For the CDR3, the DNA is TGCGCCAGCAGCCGGGTGACTAGCGGGGGGGAAGAGACCCAGTACTTC. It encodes CASSRVTSGGEETQYF.

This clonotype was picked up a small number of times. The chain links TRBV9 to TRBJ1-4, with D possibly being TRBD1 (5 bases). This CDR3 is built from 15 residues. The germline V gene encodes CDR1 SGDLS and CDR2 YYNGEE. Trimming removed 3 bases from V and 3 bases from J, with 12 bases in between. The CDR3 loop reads CASSAGGLANEKLFF. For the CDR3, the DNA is TGTGCCAGCAGCGCGGGGGGTTTGGCTAATGAAAAACTGTTTTTT.

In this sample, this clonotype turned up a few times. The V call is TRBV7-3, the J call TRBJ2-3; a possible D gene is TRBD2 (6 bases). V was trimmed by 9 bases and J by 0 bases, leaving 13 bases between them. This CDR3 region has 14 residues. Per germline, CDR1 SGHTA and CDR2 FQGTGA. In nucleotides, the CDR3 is TGTGCCAGAAACGGGGGACCTAGCACAGATACGCAGTATTTT. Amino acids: CARNGGPSTDTQYF. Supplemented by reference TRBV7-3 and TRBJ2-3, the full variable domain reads GAGVSQTPSNKVTEKGKYVELRCDPISGHTALYWYRQSLGQGPEFLIYFQGTGAADDSGLPNDRFFAVRPEGSVSTLKIQRTERGDSAVYLCARNGGPSTDTQYFGPGTRLTVL.

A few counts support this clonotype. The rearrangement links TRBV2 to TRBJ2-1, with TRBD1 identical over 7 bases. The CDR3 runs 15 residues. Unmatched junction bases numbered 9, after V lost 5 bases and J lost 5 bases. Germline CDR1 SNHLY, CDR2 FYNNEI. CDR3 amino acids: CASSSDRAGNNEQFF. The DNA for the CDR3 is TGTGCCAGCAGTTCTGACAGGGCTGGGAACAATGAGCAGTTCTTC.

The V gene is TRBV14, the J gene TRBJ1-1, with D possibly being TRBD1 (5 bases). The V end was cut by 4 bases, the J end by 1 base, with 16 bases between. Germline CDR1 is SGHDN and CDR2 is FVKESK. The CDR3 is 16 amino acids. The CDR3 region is CASSLLTGLGNTEAFF. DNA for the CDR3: TGTGCCAGCAGCCTACTCACGGGGCTCGGGAACACTGAAGCTTTCTTT.

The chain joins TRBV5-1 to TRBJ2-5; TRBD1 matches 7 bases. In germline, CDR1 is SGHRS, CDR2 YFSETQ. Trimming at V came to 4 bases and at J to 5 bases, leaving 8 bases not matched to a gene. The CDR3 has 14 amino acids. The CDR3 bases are TGCGCCAGCAGCCTCCGGGACAGTCTGGAGACCCAGTACTTC. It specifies CASSLRDSLETQYF.

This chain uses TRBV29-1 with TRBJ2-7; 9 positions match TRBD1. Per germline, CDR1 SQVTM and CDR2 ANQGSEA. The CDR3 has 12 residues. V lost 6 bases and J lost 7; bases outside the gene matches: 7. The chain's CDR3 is CSVIQGAGEQYV. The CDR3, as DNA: TGCAGCGTAATACAGGGGGCTGGAGAGCAGTACGTC.

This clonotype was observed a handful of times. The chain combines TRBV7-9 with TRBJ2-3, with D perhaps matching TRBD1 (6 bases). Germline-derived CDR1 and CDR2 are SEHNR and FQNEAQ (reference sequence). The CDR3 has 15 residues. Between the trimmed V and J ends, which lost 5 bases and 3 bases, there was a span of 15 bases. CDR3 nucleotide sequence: TGTGCCAGCAGCGCATTGGGGGCCGGGACAGATACGCAGTATTTT. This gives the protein CASSALGAGTDTQYF.